The rows below give T cell receptor beta chains drawn from one sample of a study of T cells expressing NK-cell markers. TCRdb reprocessed the 5' RACE reads, with one entry per CDR3 protein and no DNA. The listing records 350,000 to 500,000 distinct CDR3 sequences. Sequencing input: blood T cells: a sorted CD56 or NKG2C T cell subset, CD4+ or CD8+ T cells, or bulk PBMC T cells (not recorded which). The receptors come from a woman aged 18 to 75 in good health. CDR3s include the opening cysteine and the closing phenylalanine or tryptophan.

j_call: TRBJ1-1; v_call: TRBV7-2; cdr3_aa: CASRPGQYNTEAFF
j_call: TRBJ2-2; v_call: TRBV5-1; cdr3_aa: CASSSGPAGTGELFF
j_call: TRBJ2-3; v_call: TRBV7-9; cdr3_aa: CASSPRTGSRDTQYF
j_call: TRBJ2-3; v_call: TRBV5-6; cdr3_aa: CASSLGHLAGGTDTQYF
j_call: TRBJ2-5; v_call: TRBV4-3; cdr3_aa: CASSQYGHSGGDQETQYF
j_call: TRBJ2-3; v_call: TRBV19; cdr3_aa: CASDDRADTQYF
j_call: TRBJ2-3; v_call: TRBV6-1; cdr3_aa: CASSPRGVGTDTQYF
j_call: TRBJ1-2; v_call: TRBV7-3; cdr3_aa: CASSLTGADYGYTF
j_call: TRBJ2-5; v_call: TRBV6-2/TRBV6-3; cdr3_aa: CASIPGTEQETQYF
j_call: TRBJ1-4; v_call: TRBV20-1; cdr3_aa: CSARRDRTNEKLFF
j_call: TRBJ2-7; v_call: TRBV30; cdr3_aa: CAWSPGQLYEQYF
j_call: TRBJ1-6; v_call: TRBV28; cdr3_aa: CASSLWSSGKSPLHF
j_call: TRBJ2-4; v_call: TRBV7-2; cdr3_aa: CASSPTGTYDIQYF
j_call: TRBJ1-4; v_call: TRBV7-9; cdr3_aa: CASSKDRVGEKLFF
j_call: TRBJ1-5; v_call: TRBV7-2; cdr3_aa: CASSLGVGYSNQPQHF
j_call: TRBJ1-1; v_call: TRBV5-5; cdr3_aa: CASSLARTVFPTEAFF
j_call: TRBJ2-4; v_call: TRBV7-3; cdr3_aa: CASAATSGAQNIQYF
j_call: TRBJ2-5; v_call: TRBV12-3/TRBV12-4; cdr3_aa: CASSPPDHNLLETQYF
j_call: TRBJ2-3; v_call: TRBV14; cdr3_aa: CASSQGGGDTDTQYF
j_call: TRBJ1-2; v_call: TRBV12-3/TRBV12-4; cdr3_aa: CASRSPPGTGVRYGYTF
j_call: TRBJ2-1; v_call: TRBV5-5; cdr3_aa: CASSLVAGQGSGEQFF
j_call: TRBJ2-1; v_call: TRBV20-1; cdr3_aa: CSASGTNEQFF
j_call: TRBJ1-2; v_call: TRBV12-3/TRBV12-4; cdr3_aa: CASSLAPLRQDGYTF
j_call: TRBJ2-3; v_call: TRBV20-1; cdr3_aa: CSASLEQPDTQYF
j_call: TRBJ2-6; v_call: TRBV20-1; cdr3_aa: CSARASGANVLTF
j_call: TRBJ2-1; v_call: TRBV7-8; cdr3_aa: CASGRGTYNEQFF
j_call: TRBJ2-1; v_call: TRBV7-9; cdr3_aa: CASRPAGGPYNEQFF
j_call: TRBJ2-7; v_call: TRBV29-1; cdr3_aa: CSVRSGQGFYEQYF
j_call: TRBJ2-3; v_call: TRBV20-1; cdr3_aa: CSATRDRVADTQYF
j_call: TRBJ2-3; v_call: TRBV24-1; cdr3_aa: CATSDRSSVDTQYF
j_call: TRBJ2-3; v_call: TRBV5-6; cdr3_aa: CASTPLRGGDTQYF
j_call: TRBJ1-1; v_call: TRBV18; cdr3_aa: CASSSRTESNTEAFF
j_call: TRBJ2-1; v_call: TRBV30; cdr3_aa: CARKLAESYNEQFF
j_call: TRBJ1-1; v_call: TRBV7-8; cdr3_aa: CASSTQALPDTEAFF
j_call: TRBJ2-6; v_call: TRBV28; cdr3_aa: CASSEQGLANVLTF
j_call: TRBJ2-1; v_call: TRBV7-3; cdr3_aa: CASSLPGRMNEQFF
j_call: TRBJ2-1; v_call: TRBV20-1; cdr3_aa: CSARDVGALRNEQFF
j_call: TRBJ2-2; v_call: TRBV5-4; cdr3_aa: CASSSSRDRGRSGELFF
j_call: TRBJ2-7; v_call: TRBV12-3/TRBV12-4; cdr3_aa: CASSLGDSSYEQYF
j_call: TRBJ2-5; v_call: TRBV5-6; cdr3_aa: CASSYLSGRAVETQYF